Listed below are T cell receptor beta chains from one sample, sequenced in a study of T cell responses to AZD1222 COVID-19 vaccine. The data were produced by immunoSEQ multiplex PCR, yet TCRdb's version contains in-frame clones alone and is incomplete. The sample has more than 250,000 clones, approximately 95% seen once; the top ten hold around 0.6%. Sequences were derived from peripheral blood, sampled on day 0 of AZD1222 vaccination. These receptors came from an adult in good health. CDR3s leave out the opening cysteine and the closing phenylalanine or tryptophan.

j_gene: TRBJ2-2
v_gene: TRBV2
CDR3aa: ASSKGLNTGELF

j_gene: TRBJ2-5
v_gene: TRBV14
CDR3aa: ASSQAAGIETQY

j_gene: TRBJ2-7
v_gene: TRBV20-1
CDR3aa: SASLGAYEQY

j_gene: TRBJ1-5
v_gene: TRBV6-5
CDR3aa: ASRNRGQPQH

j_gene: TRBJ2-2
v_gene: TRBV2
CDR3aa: ASTLTGELF

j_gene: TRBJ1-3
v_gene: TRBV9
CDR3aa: ASSVTGSGNTIY

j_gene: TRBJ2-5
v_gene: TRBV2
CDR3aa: ASRAVGGETQY

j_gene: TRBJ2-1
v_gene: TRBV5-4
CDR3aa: ASRTGGNEQF

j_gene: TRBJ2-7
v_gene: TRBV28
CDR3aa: ASKGGRVYEQY

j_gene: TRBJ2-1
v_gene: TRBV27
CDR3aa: ASSLSIAGVDEQF

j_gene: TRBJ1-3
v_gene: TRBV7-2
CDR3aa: ASSFQGVPGNTIY

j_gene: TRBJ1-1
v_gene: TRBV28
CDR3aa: ASTSPGGGGGTEAF

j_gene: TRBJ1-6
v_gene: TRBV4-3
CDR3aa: ASTTRIGSPLH

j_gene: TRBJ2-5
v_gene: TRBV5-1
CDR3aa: ASSPQGAETQY